A single sample is the source of the 24 T cell receptor beta chains below, sequenced in a study of metastatic and nonmetastatic thyroid tumors (dated by TCRdb to the early 2020s). None of the patients had been given any treatment before thyroid surgery. Libraries were prepared through PCR. Sequencing relied on an Illumina HiSeq 4000. TCRdb reworked the public reads: Q25 trimming with fastp, MiXCR clone assembly, productive beta chains retained. Recorded for this sample are roughly 36,000 clones; approximately 10% of them occurred a single time. More than 15% of the sample goes to the ten largest clones. The specimen sequenced was blood. The receptors come from a female donor with papillary thyroid cancer or a benign thyroid nodule (not recorded which). Some clones in this sample may be carry-over from other donors' samples.

This clone was found a few times. This rearrangement joins TRBV12-3 or TRBV12-4 to TRBJ2-2; D call uncertain. V lost 6 bases and J 7 bases, leaving 15 bases between the germline ends. The CDR3 consists of 14 residues. CDR3 nucleotide sequence: TGTGCCAGCAGCTCCGGCCCCTATGGCGGGGAGCTGTTTTTT. Its translation is CASSSGPYGGELFF.

This clone has more than one count but fewer than ten. Since a much larger clone is just one base distant, this may be a read error. The chain joins TRBV27 to TRBJ1-5; D possibly corresponds to TRBD1 (6 bases). The CDR3 spans 14 residues. CDR1 MNHEY and CDR2 SMNVEV come from the germline V gene (reference sequence). In nucleotides, the CDR3 is TGTGCCAGCAGTTTATGGGACAAAGATCAGCTCCAGCATTTT. Amino acids: CASSLWDKDQLQHF.

This clone was seen at least ten times. The rearrangement links TRBV16 to TRBJ2-5; D gene uncertain. This CDR3 spans 11 amino acids. V gave up 2 bases and J gave up 2 bases, with 0 bases separating them. CDR1 KGHSY and CDR2 FQNENV come from the germline V gene. The CDR3 DNA reads TGTGCCAGCAGCCAACAAGAGACCCAGTACTTC. Encoded protein: CASSQQETQYF.

In this sample, this clone turned up many times. The chain has TRBV7-3 and TRBJ1-2; D is possibly TRBD1 (6 bases). The germline V and J ends were trimmed by 1 base and 5 bases, with 17 bases remaining between them. The CDR3 extends over 16 amino acids. Germline CDR1 is SGHTA and CDR2 is FQGTGA. CDR3 residues: CASSLNGGIGVYGYTF. The CDR3 nucleotides read TGTGCCAGCAGCTTAAATGGGGGCATTGGTGTATATGGCTACACCTTC.

Many counts were recorded for this clone. The CDR3 loop reads CASSQGWGSYGYTF. CDR3 sequence (DNA): TGTGCCAGCAGTCAGGGGTGGGGCTCCTATGGCTACACCTTC. J is TRBJ1-2 and V is TRBV25-1; possible D gene TRBD1, 6 bases. Germline V CDR1 and CDR2: MGHDK, SYGVNS. V shed 5 bases and J shed 4 bases, with 14 bases lying between them. The CDR3 is 14 residues long.

In its sample, this clone is medium-sized. The V and J genes are TRBV6-1 and TRBJ1-1, with a tentative D call TRBD1 (5 bases). CDR1 is MNHNS, CDR2 SASEGT, per germline. The CDR3 loop spans 16 amino acids. V gave up 4 bases and J gave up 0 bases, with 15 bases separating them. The CDR3 DNA sequence: TGTGCCAGCAGTGGGACAAACGGACCGCTGAACACTGAAGCTTTCTTT. This codes for CASSGTNGPLNTEAFF.

This clone was seen repeatedly, ten times or more. With a much larger clone just one base away, this may be a read error. V gene TRBV4-2 combines with J gene TRBJ1-2; no definite D call. Germline V gives CDR1 LGHNA, CDR2 YNFKEQ. The CDR3 has 15 residues. CDR3 region: CASSQDNRGSYGCTF. CDR3 coding DNA: TGTGCCAGCAGCCAAGATAACAGAGGAAGTTATGGCTGCACCTTC.

This clone has more than one count but fewer than ten. One junction end disagrees with the germline gene, perhaps due to a read error. The chain employs TRBV19 and TRBJ2-7; a weak D match, TRBD2 (6 bases). The CDR3 has 13 amino acids. Germline CDR1 LNHDA, CDR2 SQIVND (reference sequence). The CDR3 sequence: CASSFTGRYERYF. The CDR3 coding sequence is TGTGCCAGTAGTTTCACCGGGAGATACGAGCGGTACTTC.

In its sample, this clone was seen many times. The chain employs TRBV5-1 and TRBJ2-5; tentatively, D is TRBD1 (5 bases). CDR1 is SGHRS, CDR2 YFSETQ, per germline. The CDR3 covers 14 residues. V was trimmed by 0 bases and J by 3 bases, leaving 9 bases between them. CDR3 nucleotide sequence: TGCGCCAGCAGCTTGGGACAGACCAAAGAGACCCAGTACTTC. It specifies CASSLGQTKETQYF.

On this clone itself: Germline and junction disagree at one end, which may indicate a read error. V and J are TRBV7-3 and TRBJ1-2; no reliable D call. The germline gives CDR1 SGHTA, CDR2 FQGTGA. The CDR3 loop spans 16 amino acids. The CDR3 loop is CASILLPNQVNYGYTF. CDR3 DNA sequence: TGTGCCAGCATCTTATTGCCGAATCAGGTAAACTATGGCTACACCTTC.

This clone counts as medium-sized. This chain links TRBV6-1 with TRBJ2-3; D remains ambiguous. Germline V gene lookup returns CDR1 MNHNS and CDR2 SASEGT. Between the trimmed V and J ends, which lost 3 bases and 11 bases, there was a span of 12 bases. The CDR3 runs 12 residues. Here the CDR3 reads CASSEVLEKQYF. CDR3 bases: TGTGCCAGCAGTGAGGTGCTGGAAAAGCAGTATTTT.

The table lists this clone with many counts. The chain carries TRBV9 and TRBJ2-3; 12 positions match TRBD2. From germline, CDR1 is SGDLS and CDR2 YYNGEE. After removal of 0 bases from V and 6 bases from J, the junction contained 2 bases not matched to a gene. CDR3 length: 15 amino acids. The CDR3 DNA follows: TGTGCCAGCAGCGTAGGACTAGCGGGGGCGGATACGCAGTATTTT. It translates to CASSVGLAGADTQYF.

This clone was seen many times. The genes are TRBV5-6 and TRBJ2-6; D call uncertain. The CDR3 consists of 15 residues. V dropped 5 bases and J dropped 1 base, with 10 bases sitting between them. Germline V CDR1 and CDR2: SGHDT, YYEEEE. This CDR3 reads CASRTEGSGANVLTF. Written as DNA, the CDR3 is TGTGCCAGCAGGACGGAAGGATCTGGGGCCAACGTCCTGACTTTC.

This clone was observed many times. V gene TRBV11-1 combines with J gene TRBJ2-1; tentatively, D is TRBD1 or TRBD2 (5 bases each). CDR1 is SGHAT, CDR2 FQDESV, per germline (reference sequence). V was cut by 6 bases and J by 6 bases, with 27 bases left in between. The CDR3 loop spans 18 amino acids. The CDR3 here is CASRGTVDGASLANEQFF. The CDR3 DNA follows: TGTGCCAGCAGAGGGACGGTGGATGGGGCGTCCCTCGCCAATGAGCAGTTCTTC.

This clone has ten or more counts. This chain connects TRBV28 to TRBJ2-7; D not certain. The germline V and J ends were trimmed by 8 bases and 0 bases, with 14 bases remaining between them. The CDR3 is 14 amino acids. Germline CDR1 reads MDHEN; CDR2 reads SYDVKM. Here the CDR3 DNA reads TGTGCCAGCTCCACCGTCCTCAGCTCCTACGAGCAGTACTTC. Its translation: CASSTVLSSYEQYF.

This clone appeared many times. This chain connects TRBV11-2 to TRBJ1-4; a possible D gene is TRBD1 (5 bases). CDR1 is SGHAT, CDR2 FQNNGV, per germline. V lost 6 bases and J lost 7, with 15 bases in between. The CDR3 length is 14 residues. The DNA for the CDR3 is TGTGCCAGCAGACCCTCTGGGGGAGGTGAAAAACTGTTTTTT. Protein: CASRPSGGGEKLFF.

This clone was found many times. The rearrangement links TRBV2 to TRBJ2-5, with D perhaps TRBD2 (6 bases). The CDR3 is made up of 14 amino acids. V gave up 3 bases and J gave up 4 bases, with 12 bases separating them. Germline V gene lookup returns CDR1 SNHLY and CDR2 FYNNEI. The CDR3 here is CASSDVGEVETQYF. The CDR3 coding sequence is TGTGCCAGCAGTGATGTAGGGGAGGTAGAGACCCAGTACTTC. Full variable domain (rest looked up from reference TRBV2 and TRBJ2-5): EPEVTQTPSHQVTQMGQEVILRCVPISNHLYFYWYRQILGQKVEFLVSFYNNEISEKSEIFDDQFSVERPDGSNFTLKIRSTKLEDSAMYFCASSDVGEVETQYFGPGTRLLVL.

This clone was picked up many times. The rearrangement uses TRBV3-1 and TRBJ2-5; perhaps TRBD2 as D (6 bases). V dropped 5 bases and J dropped 1 base, with 14 bases sitting between them. This CDR3 comprises 15 residues. The germline V gene has CDR1 LGHDT and CDR2 YNNKEL (reference sequence). The CDR3 spells CASSISYGGQETQYF. CDR3 nucleotide sequence: TGTGCCAGCAGCATATCATACGGGGGCCAAGAGACCCAGTACTTC.

In this sample, this clone turned up many times. V usage is TRBV6-1 and J usage is TRBJ2-3; 8 bases agree with TRBD2. The CDR3 is 15 residues long. Germline V gene data show CDR1 as MNHNS and CDR2 as SASEGT. V dropped 4 bases and J dropped 0; count of bases not matched to a gene: 3. The CDR3 DNA follows: TGTGCCAGCAGTGTTAGCGGGACTAGCACAGATACGCAGTATTTT. The encoded protein is CASSVSGTSTDTQYF.

At least ten counts were recorded for this clone. The V and J genes are TRBV27 and TRBJ2-5; D remains unclear. This CDR3 comprises 13 residues. CDR1 and CDR2 from the germline V gene are MNHEY and SMNVEV (reference sequence). V was cut by 6 bases and J by 2 bases, with 10 bases left in between. CDR3 sequence (DNA): TGTGCCAGCAGCCGTACTCGACAAGAGACCCAGTACTTC. Translation gives CASSRTRQETQYF.

This clone was found many times. The chain recombines TRBV9 with TRBJ2-3; the match to TRBD2 covers 7 bases. This CDR3 spans 14 amino acids. V shed 4 bases and J 2 bases; nucleotides not matched to a gene: 4. Germline values: CDR1 SGDLS, CDR2 YYNGEE. CDR3 residues: CASSPRDYTDTQYF. For the CDR3, the DNA is TGTGCCAGCAGCCCGAGGGACTACACAGATACGCAGTATTTT.

This clone was recorded a few times. This may stem from a read error, because a much larger clone lies one nucleotide away. The conserved phenylalanine or tryptophan normally closing the CDR3 is absent here, so this likely arose from a read error. This chain links TRBV11-2 with TRBJ2-5; D uncertain. CDR1 and CDR2 from the germline V gene are SGHAT and FQNNGV. This CDR3 has 14 residues. DNA of the CDR3: TGTGCCAGCAGCTTATCGGCGGTACAAGGGACCCAGTACTCC. Amino acid sequence: CASSLSAVQGTQYS.

This clone came up many times. V gene TRBV7-3 combines with J gene TRBJ2-1; 12 bases fit TRBD2. With V trimmed by 5 bases and J by 6 bases, 11 bases remained unmatched. Germline CDR1 reads SGHTA; CDR2 reads FQGTGA. The CDR3 has 17 amino acids. In nucleotides, the CDR3 is TGTGCCAGCAGCGACCTTTTGACTAGCGGGAGCAGCAATGAGCAGTTCTTC. As protein: CASSDLLTSGSSNEQFF.

This clone was seen many times. This rearrangement joins TRBV9 to TRBJ1-3, with D possibly TRBD1 on 5 matching bases. The CDR3 runs 17 residues. The V and J ends lost 4 bases and 2 bases respectively, with 19 bases between them. Germline V CDR1 and CDR2: SGDLS, YYNGEE. CDR3 in amino acids: CASSPLGVAGTGNTIYF. CDR3 coding DNA: TGTGCCAGCAGCCCTTTGGGGGTTGCCGGGACTGGAAACACCATATATTTT.